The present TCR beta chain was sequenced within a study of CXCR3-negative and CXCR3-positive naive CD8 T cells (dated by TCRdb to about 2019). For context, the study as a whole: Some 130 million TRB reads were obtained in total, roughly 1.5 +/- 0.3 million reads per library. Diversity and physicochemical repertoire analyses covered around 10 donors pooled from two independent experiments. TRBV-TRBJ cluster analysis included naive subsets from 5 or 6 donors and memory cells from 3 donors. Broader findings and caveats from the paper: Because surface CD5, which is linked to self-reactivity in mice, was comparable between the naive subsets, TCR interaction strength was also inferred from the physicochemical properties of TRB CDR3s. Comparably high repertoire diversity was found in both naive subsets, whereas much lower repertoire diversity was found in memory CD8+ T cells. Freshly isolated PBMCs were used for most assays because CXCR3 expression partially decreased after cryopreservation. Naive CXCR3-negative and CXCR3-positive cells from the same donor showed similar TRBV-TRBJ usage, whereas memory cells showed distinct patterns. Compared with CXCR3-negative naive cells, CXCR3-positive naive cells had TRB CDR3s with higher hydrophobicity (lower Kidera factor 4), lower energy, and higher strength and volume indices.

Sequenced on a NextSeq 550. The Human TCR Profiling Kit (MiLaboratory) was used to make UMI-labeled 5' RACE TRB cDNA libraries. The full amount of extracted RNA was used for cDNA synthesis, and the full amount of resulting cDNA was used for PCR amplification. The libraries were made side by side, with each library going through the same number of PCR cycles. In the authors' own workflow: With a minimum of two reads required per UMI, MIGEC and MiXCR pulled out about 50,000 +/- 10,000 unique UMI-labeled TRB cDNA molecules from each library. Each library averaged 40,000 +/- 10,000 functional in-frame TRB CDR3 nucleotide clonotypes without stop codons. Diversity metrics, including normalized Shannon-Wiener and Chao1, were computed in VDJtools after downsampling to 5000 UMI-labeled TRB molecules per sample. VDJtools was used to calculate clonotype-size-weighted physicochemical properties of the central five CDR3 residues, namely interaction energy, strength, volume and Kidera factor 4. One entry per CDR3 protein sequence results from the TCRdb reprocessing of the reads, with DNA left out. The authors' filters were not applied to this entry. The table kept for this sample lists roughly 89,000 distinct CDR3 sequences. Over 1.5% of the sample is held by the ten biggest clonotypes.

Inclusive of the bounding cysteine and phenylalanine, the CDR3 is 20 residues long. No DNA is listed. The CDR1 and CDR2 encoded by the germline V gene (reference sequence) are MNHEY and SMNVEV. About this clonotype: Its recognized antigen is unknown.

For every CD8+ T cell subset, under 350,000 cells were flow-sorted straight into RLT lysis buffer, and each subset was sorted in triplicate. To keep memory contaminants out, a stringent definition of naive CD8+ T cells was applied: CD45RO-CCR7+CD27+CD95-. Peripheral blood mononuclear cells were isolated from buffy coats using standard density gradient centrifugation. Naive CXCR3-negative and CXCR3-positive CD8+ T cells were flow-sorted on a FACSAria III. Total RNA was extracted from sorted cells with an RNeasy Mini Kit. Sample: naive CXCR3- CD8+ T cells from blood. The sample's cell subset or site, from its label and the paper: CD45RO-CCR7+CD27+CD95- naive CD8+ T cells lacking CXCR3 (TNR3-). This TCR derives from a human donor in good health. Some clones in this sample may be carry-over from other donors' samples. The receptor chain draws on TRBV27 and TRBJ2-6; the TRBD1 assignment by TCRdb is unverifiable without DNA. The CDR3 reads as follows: CASSLWIPGTVSSGANVLTF. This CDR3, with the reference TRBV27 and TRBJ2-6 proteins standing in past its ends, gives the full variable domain EAQVTQNPRYLITVTGKKLTVTCSQNMNHEYMSWYRQDPGLGLRQIYYSMNVEVTDKGDVPEGYKVSRKEKRNFPLILESPSPNQTSLYFCASSLWIPGTVSSGANVLTFGAGSRLTVL.